The entry below describes one T cell receptor (beta chain). The antigen remains undetermined. The sample is drawn from a study of shared clonotypes between healthy human individuals. The study, taken as a whole, reports: Relative to their counterparts shared across all four donors, non-shared clonotypes exhibited diminished generation probabilities. Generally, naive subsets came out with larger estimated richness than memory subsets.

V was trimmed by 6 bases and J by 0 bases, leaving 12 bases between them. CDR1 is LNHDA, CDR2 SQIVND, per germline (reference sequence). The CDR3 covers 15 residues. Deep was the level at which the assay was run. Generated by immunoSEQ multiplex PCR, the TCRdb table keeps only in-frame clones and is missing some. The sample records about 2.1 million clones, about 93% being singletons. CD45RO-negative, CCR7-positively selected cells formed the naive CD8 fraction, excluding terminally differentiated effector memory CD45RA+ cells. The rearrangement links TRBV19 to TRBJ1-3; D is uncertain. The sequenced sample consisted of naive CD8+ T cells from PBMCs. The TCR sequence derives from a man aged 18 to 29 in good health. Some clones in this sample may be carry-over from other donors' samples. The CDR3 spells CASRPETYSGNTIYF. The DNA of the CDR3 is TGTGCCAGTAGGCCGGAGACCTACTCTGGAAACACCATATATTTT.